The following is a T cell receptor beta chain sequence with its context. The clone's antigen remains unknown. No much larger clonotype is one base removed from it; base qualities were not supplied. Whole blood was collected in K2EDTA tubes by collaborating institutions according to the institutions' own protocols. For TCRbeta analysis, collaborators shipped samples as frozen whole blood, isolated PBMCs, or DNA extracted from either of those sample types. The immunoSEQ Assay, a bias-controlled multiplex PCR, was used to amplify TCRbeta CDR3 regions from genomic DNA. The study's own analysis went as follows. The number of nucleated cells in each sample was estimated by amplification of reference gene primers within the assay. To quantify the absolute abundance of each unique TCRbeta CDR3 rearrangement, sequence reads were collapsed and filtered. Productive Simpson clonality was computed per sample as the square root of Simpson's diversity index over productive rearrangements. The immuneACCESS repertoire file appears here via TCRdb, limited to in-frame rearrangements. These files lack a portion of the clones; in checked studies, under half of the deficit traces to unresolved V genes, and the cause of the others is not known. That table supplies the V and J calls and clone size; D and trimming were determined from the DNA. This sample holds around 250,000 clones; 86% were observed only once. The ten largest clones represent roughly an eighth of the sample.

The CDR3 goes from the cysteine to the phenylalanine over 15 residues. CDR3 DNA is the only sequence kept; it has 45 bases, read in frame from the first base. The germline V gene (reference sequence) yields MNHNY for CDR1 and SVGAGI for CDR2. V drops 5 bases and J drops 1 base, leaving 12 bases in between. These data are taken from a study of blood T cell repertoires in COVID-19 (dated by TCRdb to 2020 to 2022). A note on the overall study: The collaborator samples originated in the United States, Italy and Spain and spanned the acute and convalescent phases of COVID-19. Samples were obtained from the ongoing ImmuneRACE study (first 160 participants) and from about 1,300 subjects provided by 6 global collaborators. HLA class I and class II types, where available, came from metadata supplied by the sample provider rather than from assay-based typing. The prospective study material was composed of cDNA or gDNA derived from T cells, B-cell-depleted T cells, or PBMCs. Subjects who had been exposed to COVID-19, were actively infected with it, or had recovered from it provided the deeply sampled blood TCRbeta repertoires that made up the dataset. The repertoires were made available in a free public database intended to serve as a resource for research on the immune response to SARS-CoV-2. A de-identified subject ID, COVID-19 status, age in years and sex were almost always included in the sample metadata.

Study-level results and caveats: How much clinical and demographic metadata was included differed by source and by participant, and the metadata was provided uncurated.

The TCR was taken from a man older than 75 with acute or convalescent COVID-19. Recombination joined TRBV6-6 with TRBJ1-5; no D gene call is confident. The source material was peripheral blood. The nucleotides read TGTGCCAGCAGTGGCTCGGGGAGGAGCAATCAGCCCCAGCATTTT. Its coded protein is CASSGSGRSNQPQHF.